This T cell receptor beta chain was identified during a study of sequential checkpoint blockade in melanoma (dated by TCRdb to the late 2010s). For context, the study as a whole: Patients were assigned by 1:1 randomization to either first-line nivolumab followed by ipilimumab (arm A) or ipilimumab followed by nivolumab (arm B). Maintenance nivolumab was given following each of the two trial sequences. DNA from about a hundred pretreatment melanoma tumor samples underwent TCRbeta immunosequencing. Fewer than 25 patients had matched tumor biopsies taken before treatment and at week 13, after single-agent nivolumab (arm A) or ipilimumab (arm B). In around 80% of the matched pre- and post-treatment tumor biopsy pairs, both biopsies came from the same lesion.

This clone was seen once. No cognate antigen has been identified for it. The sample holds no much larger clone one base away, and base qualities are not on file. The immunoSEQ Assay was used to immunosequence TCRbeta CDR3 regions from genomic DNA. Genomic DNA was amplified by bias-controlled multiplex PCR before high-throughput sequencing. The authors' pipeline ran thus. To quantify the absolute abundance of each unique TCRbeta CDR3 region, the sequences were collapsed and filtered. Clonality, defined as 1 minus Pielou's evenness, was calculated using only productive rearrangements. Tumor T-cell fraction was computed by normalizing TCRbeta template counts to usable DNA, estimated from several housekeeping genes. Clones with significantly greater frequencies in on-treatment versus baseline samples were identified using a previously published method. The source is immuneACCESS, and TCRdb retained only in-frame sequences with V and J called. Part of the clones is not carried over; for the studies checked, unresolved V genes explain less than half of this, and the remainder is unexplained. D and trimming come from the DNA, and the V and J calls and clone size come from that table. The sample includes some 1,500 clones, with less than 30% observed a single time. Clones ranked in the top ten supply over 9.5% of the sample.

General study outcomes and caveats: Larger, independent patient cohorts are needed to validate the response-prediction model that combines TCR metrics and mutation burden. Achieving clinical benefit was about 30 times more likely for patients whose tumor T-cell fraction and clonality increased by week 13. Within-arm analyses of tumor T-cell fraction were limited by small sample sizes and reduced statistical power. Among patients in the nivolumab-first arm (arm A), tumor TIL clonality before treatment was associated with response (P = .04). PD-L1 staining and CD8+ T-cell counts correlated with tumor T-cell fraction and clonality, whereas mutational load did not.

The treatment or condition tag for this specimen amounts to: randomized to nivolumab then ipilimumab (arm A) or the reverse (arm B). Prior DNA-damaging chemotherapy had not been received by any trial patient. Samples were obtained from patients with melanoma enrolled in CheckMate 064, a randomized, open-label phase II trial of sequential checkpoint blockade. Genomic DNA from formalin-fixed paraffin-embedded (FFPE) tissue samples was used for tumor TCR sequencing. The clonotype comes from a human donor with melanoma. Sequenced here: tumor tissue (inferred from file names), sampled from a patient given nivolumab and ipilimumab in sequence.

The CDR3 loop reads CSVDISGANVLTF. The base sequence is TGCAGCGTTGATATCTCTGGGGCCAACGTCCTGACTTTC. Here the chain combines TRBV29-1 and TRBJ2-6, with the D gene call left open. The CDR3 spans 13 residues, from the cysteine through the phenylalanine. Kept here is only the CDR3 DNA, which spans 39 bases and is read in frame from base 1. The germline ends are 3 bases apart after V is trimmed by 3 bases and J by 0 bases. The germline V gene supplies CDR1 SQVTM and CDR2 ANQGSEA.